This note documents a single T cell receptor beta chain sequence. The sample is drawn from a study of technical replicates of blood from several donors. Method: immunoSEQ multiplex PCR; TCRdb's copy keeps in-frame clones and lacks some. The sample lists about 75,000 clones, 91% occurring once. This CDR3 is built from 13 residues. V lost 5 bases, J lost 1 base, and 8 bases lay in between. CDR1 is MGHDK, CDR2 SYGVNS, per germline. The sequenced material came from T cells isolated from PBMCs. This clonotype originated in a human donor in good health. Some clones in this sample may be carry-over from other donors' samples. The V call is TRBV25-1, the J call TRBJ2-5, with D maybe TRBD1 (6 bases). The CDR3 bases are TGTGCCAGCAGTCTAGGGGGCCAAGAGACCCAGTACTTC. Encoded protein: CASSLGGQETQYF. The entire variable domain, with the rest obtained from reference TRBV25-1 and TRBJ2-5, is as follows: EADIYQTPRYLVIGTGKKITLECSQTMGHDKMYWYQQDPGMELHLIHYSYGVNSTEKGDLSSESTVSRIRTEHFPLTLESARPSHTSQYLCASSLGGQETQYFGPGTRLLVL.